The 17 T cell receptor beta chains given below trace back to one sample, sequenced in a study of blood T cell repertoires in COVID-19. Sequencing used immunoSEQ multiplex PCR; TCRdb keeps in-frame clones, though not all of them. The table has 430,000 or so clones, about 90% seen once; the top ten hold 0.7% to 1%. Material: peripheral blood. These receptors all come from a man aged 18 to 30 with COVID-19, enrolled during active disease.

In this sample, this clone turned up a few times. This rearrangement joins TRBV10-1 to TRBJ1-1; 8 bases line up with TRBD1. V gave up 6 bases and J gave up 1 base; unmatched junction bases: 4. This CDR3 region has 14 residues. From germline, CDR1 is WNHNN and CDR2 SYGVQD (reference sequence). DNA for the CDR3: TGCGCCAGCAGGGATGGACAGGGGAACACTGAAGCTTTCTTT. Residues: CASRDGQGNTEAFF.

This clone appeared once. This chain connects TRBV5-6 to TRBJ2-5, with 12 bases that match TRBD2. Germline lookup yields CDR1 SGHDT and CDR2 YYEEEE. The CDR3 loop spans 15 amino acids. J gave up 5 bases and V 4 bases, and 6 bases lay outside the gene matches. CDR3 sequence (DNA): TGTGCCAGCAGCGGACTAGCGGGGACCCAGGAGACCCAGTACTTC. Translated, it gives CASSGLAGTQETQYF.

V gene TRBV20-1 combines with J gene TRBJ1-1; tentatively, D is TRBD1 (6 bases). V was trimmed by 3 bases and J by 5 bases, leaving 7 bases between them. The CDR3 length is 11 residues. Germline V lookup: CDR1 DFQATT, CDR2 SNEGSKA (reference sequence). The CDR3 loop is CSARTGTEAFF. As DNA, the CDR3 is TGCAGTGCTAGGACAGGTACTGAAGCTTTCTTT.

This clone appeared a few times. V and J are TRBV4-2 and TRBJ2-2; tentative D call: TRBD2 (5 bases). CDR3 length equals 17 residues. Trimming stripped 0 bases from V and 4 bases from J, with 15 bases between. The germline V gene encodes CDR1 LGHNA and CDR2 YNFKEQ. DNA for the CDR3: TGTGCCAGCAGCCAAGAAGGAAGCGGAGAACCCACCGGGGAGCTGTTTTTT. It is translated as CASSQEGSGEPTGELFF.

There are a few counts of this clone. The DNA of the CDR3 is TGCGCCAGCAGCCAAGTAGACAGCTACGAGCAGTACTTC. Its translation: CASSQVDSYEQYF. The chain joins TRBV4-1 to TRBJ2-7; weak D call: TRBD1 (5 bases). Germline values: CDR1 MGHRA, CDR2 YSYEKL. The ends were cut back, 1 base at V and 3 bases at J, with 7 bases in the middle. The CDR3 loop spans 13 amino acids.

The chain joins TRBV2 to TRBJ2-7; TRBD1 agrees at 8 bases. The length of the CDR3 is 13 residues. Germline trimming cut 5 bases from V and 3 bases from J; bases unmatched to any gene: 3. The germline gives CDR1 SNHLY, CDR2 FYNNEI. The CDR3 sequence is CASSRGQDYEQYF. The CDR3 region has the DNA TGTGCCAGCAGTCGGGGACAGGACTACGAGCAGTACTTC. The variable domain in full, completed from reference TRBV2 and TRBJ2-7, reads EPEVTQTPSHQVTQMGQEVILRCVPISNHLYFYWYRQILGQKVEFLVSFYNNEISEKSEIFDDQFSVERPDGSNFTLKIRSTKLEDSAMYFCASSRGQDYEQYFGPGTRLTVT.

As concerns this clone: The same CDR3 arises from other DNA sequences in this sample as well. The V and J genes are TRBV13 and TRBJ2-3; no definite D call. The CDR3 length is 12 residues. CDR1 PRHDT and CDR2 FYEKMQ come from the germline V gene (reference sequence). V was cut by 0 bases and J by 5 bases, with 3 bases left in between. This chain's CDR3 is CASSLGRDTQYF. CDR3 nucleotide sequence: TGTGCCAGCAGCTTAGGTAGAGATACGCAGTATTTT.

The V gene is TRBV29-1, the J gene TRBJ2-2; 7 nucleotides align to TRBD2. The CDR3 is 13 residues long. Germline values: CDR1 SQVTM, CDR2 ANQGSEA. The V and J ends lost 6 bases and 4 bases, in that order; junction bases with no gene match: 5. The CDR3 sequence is CSVCLAGTGELFF. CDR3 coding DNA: TGCAGCGTCTGCTTAGCGGGCACCGGGGAGCTGTTTTTT.

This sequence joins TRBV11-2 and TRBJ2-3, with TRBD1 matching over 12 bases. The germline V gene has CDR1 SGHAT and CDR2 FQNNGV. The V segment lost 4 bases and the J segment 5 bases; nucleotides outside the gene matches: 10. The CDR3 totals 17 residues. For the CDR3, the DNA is TGTGCCAGCAGCTCAGGAACCGGGACAGGGGGCGAAGATACGCAGTATTTT. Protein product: CASSSGTGTGGEDTQYF.

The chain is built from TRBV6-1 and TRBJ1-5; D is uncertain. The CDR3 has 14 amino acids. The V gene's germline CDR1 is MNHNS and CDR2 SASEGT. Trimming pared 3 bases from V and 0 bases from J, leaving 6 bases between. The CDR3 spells CASSDPYSNQPQHF. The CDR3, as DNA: TGTGCCAGCAGTGACCCGTATAGCAATCAGCCCCAGCATTTT.

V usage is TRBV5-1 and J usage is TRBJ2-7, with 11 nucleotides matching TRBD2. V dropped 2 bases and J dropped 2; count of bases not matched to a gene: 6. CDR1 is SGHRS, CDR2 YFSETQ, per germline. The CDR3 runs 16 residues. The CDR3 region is CASSFIAGGTTYEQYF. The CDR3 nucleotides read TGCGCCAGCAGCTTTATAGCGGGGGGGACGACCTACGAGCAGTACTTC.

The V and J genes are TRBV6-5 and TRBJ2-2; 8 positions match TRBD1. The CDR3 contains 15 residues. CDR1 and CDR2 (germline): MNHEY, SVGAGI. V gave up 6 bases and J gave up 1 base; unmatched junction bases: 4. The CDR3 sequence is CASRIGQGNTGELFF. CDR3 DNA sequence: TGTGCCAGCAGGATCGGACAGGGGAACACCGGGGAGCTGTTTTTT.

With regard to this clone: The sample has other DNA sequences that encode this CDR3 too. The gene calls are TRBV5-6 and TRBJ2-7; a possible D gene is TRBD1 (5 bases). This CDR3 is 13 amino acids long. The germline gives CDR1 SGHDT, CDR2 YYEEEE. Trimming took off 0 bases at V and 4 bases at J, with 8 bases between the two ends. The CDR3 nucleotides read TGTGCCAGCAGCTTGGCCCAGGGTTACGAGCAGTACTTC. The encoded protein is CASSLAQGYEQYF.

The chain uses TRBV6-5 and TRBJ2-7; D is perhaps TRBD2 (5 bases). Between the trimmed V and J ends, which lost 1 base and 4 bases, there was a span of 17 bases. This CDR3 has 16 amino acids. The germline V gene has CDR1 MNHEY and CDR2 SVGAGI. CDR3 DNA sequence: TGTGCCAGCAGTTACTTTGTGGGAGAAGGGTTGTACGAGCAGTACTTC. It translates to CASSYFVGEGLYEQYF.

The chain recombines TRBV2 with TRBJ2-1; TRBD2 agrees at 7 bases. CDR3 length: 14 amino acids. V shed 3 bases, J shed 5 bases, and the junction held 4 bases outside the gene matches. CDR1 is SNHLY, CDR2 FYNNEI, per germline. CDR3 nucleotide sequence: TGTGCCAGCAGTGAGCAGCGGGGAAACAATGAGCAGTTCTTC. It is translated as CASSEQRGNNEQFF.

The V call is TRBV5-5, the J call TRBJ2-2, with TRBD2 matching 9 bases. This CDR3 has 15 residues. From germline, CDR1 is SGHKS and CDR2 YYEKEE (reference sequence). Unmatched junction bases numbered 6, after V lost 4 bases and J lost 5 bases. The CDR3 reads CASSRGTSRTGELFF. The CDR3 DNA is TGTGCCAGCAGCCGCGGGACTAGCAGAACCGGGGAGCTGTTTTTT.

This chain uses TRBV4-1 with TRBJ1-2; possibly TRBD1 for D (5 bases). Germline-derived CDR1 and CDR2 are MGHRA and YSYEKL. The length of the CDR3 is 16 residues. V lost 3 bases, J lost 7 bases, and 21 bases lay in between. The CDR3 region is CASSQESGGALGGYTF. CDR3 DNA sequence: TGCGCCAGCAGCCAGGAAAGTGGCGGGGCACTCGGTGGCTACACCTTC.